This TCR beta chain was identified during a study of human T cells and chemical hapten exposure. TCRdb independently ran MiXCR on the RACE reads; one entry per CDR3 protein. The profile covers around 71,000 distinct CDR3 sequences, with 9.8% appearing a single time and 3% to 4% taken by the ten largest. Trimming pared 2 bases from V and 7 bases from J, leaving 9 bases between. Per the germline V gene, CDR1 is SEHNR and CDR2 is FQNEAQ (reference sequence). The CDR3 sequence is 13 residues long. As to time point: patch test 1, 2 weeks after DPC sensitization. Treatment described: therapeutic diphenylcyclopropenone sensitization with weekly scalp DPC. This clonotype was detected only a few times.

V and J are TRBV7-9 and TRBJ2-1; no reliable D call. The input for sequencing was whole blood, taken in connection with sensitization to the hapten diphenylcyclopropenone (DPC). This receptor was identified in a woman aged 40 to 50 with alopecia areata. Some clones in this sample may be carry-over from other donors' samples. The CDR3 DNA is TGTGCCAGCAGCTTATGGGGATCTAATGAGCAGTTCTTC. Translated, it gives CASSLWGSNEQFF.